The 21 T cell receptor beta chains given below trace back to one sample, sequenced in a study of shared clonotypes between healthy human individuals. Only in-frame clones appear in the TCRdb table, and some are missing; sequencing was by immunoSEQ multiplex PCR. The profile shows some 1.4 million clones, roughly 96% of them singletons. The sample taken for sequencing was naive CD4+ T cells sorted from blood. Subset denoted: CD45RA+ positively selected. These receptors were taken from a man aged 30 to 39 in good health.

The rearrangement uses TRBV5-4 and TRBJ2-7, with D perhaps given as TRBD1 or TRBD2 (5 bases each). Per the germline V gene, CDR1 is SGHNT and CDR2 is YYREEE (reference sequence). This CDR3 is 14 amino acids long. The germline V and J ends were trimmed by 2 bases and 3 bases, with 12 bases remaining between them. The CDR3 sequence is CASSFSGRDYEQYF. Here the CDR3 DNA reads TGTGCCAGCAGCTTTTCGGGGCGAGACTACGAGCAGTACTTC.

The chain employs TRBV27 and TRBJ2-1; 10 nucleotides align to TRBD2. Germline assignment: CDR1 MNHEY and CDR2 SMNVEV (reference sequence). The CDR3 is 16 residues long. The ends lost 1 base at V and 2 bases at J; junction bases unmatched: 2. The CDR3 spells CASSLLGLATYNEQFF. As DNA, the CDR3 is TGTGCCAGCAGTTTATTGGGACTAGCGACCTACAATGAGCAGTTCTTC.

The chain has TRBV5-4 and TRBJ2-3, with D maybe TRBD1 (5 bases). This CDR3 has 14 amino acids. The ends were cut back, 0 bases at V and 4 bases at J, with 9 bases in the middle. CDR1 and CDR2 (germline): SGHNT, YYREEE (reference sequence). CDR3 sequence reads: CASSLVPRADTQYF. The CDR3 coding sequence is TGTGCCAGCAGCTTGGTACCCAGGGCAGATACGCAGTATTTT.

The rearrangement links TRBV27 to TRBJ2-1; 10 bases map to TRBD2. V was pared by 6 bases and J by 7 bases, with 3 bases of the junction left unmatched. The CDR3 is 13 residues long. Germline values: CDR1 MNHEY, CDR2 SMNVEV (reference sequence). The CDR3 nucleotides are TGTGCCAGCAGCGAGACTAGCGGGAATGAGCAGTTCTTC. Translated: CASSETSGNEQFF.

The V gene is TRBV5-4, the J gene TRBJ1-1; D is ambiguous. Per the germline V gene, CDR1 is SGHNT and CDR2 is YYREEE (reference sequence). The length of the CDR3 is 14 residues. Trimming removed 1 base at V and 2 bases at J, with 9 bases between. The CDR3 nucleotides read TGTGCCAGCAGCTTGTCACAGAGTAACACTGAAGCTTTCTTT. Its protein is CASSLSQSNTEAFF.

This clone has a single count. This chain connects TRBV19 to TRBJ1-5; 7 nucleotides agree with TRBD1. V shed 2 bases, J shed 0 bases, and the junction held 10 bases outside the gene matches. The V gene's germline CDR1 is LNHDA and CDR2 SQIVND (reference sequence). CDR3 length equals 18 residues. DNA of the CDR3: TGTGCCAGTAGTATATCAAGGGGGCGGTTCCATAGCAATCAGCCCCAGCATTTT. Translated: CASSISRGRFHSNQPQHF.

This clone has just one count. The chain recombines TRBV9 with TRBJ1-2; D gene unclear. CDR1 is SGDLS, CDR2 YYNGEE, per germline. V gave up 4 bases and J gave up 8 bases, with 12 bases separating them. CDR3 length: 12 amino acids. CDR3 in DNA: TGTGCCAGCAGCCTCGGTTATGCCGGCTACACCTTC. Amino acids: CASSLGYAGYTF.

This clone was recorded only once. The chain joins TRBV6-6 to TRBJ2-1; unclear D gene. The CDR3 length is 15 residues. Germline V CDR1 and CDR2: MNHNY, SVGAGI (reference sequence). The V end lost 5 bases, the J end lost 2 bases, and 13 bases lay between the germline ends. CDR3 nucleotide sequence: TGTGCCAGCAGTCACGCCCGACCGACCTACAATGAGCAGTTCTTC. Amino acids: CASSHARPTYNEQFF.

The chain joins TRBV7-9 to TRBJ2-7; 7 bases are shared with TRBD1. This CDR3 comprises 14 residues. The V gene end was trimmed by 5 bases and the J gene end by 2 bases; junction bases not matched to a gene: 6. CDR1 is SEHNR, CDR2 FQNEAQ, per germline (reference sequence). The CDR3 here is CASSRPGQPYEQYF. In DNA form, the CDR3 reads TGTGCCAGCAGCAGACCGGGACAGCCCTACGAGCAGTACTTC.

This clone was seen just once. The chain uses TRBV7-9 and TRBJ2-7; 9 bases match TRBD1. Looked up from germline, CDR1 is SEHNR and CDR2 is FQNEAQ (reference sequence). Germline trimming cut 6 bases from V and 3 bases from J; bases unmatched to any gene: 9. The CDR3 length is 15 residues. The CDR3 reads CASRRPGQGNYEQYF. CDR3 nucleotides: TGTGCCAGCAGACGTCCGGGACAGGGCAACTACGAGCAGTACTTC. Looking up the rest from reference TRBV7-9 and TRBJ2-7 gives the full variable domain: DTGVSQNPRHKITKRGQNVTFRCDPISEHNRLYWYRQTLGQGPEFLTYFQNEAQLEKSRLLSDRFSAERPKGSFSTLEIQRTEQGDSAMYLCASRRPGQGNYEQYFGPGTRLTVT.

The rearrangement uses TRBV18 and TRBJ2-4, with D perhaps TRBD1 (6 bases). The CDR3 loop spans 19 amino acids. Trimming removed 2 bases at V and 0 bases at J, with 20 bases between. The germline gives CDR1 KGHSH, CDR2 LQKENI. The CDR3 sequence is CASSPVQGNSLLAKNIQYF. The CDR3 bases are TGTGCCAGCTCACCAGTCCAGGGGAACTCATTACTAGCCAAAAACATTCAGTACTTC.

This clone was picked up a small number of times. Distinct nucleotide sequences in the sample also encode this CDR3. CDR3 nucleotide sequence: TGTGCCAGCAGTTTGATAAGCAATCAGCCCCAGCATTTT. Encoded protein: CASSLISNQPQHF. J is TRBJ1-5 and V is TRBV27; D remains ambiguous. Germline V lookup: CDR1 MNHEY, CDR2 SMNVEV (reference sequence). This CDR3 comprises 13 residues. V gave up 3 bases and J gave up 1 base, with 4 bases separating them.

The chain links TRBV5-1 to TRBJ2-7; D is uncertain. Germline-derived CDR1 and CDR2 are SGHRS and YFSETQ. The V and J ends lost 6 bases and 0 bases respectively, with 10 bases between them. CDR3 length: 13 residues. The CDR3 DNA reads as TGCGCCAGCAATGGTGGGCTCTCCTACGAGCAGTACTTC. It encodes CASNGGLSYEQYF.

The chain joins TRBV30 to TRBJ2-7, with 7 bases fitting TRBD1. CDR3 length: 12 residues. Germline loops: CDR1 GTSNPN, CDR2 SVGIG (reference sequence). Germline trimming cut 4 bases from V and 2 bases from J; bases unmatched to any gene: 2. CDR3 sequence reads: CAWIQGTYEQYF. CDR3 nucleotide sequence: TGTGCCTGGATACAGGGGACCTACGAGCAGTACTTC. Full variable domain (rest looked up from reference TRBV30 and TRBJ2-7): SQTIHQWPATLVQPVGSPLSLECTVEGTSNPNLYWYRQAAGRGLQLLFYSVGIGQISSEVPQNLSASRPQDRQFILSSKKLLLSDSGFYLCAWIQGTYEQYFGPGTRLTVT.

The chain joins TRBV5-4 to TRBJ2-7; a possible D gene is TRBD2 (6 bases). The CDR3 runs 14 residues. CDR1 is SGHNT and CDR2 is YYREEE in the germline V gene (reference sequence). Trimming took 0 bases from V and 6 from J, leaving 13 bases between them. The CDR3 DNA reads TGTGCCAGCAGCTTGGAATCGGGAGCGGCCGAGCAGTACTTC. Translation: CASSLESGAAEQYF.

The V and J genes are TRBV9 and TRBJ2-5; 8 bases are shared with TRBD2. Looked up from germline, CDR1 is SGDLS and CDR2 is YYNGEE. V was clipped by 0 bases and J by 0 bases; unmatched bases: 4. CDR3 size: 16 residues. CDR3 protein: CASSVDSGDYQETQYF. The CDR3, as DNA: TGTGCCAGCAGCGTAGATAGCGGGGATTACCAAGAGACCCAGTACTTC.

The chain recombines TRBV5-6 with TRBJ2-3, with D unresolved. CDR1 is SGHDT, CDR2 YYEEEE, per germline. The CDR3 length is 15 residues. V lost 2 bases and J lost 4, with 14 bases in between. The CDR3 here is CASSFTRITSDTQYF. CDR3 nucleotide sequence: TGTGCCAGCAGCTTTACCCGGATTACTTCAGATACGCAGTATTTT.

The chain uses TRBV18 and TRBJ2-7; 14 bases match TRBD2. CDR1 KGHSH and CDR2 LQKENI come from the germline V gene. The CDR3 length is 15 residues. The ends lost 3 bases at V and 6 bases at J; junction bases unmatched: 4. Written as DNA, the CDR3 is TGTGCCAGCTCACCGGGACTAGCGGGAGATAGCGAGCAGTACTTC. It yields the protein CASSPGLAGDSEQYF.

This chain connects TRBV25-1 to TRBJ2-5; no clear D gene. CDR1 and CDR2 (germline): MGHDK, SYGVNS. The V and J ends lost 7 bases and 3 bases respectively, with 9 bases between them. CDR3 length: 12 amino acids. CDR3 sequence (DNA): TGTGCCAGCAATGACGGAAAAGAGACCCAGTACTTC. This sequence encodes CASNDGKETQYF.

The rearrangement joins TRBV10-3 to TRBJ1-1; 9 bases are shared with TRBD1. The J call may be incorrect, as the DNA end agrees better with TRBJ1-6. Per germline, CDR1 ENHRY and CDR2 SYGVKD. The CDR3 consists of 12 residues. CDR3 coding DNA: TGTGCCATCAGTGAATTGGGACAGGGCCTCCACTTT. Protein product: CAISELGQGLHF.

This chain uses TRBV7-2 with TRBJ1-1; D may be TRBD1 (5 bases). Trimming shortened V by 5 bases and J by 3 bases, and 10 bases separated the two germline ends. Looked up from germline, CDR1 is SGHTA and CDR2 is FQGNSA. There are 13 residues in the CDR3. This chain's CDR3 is CASSPWGDTEAFF. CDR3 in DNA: TGTGCCAGCAGCCCGTGGGGGGACACTGAAGCTTTCTTT.